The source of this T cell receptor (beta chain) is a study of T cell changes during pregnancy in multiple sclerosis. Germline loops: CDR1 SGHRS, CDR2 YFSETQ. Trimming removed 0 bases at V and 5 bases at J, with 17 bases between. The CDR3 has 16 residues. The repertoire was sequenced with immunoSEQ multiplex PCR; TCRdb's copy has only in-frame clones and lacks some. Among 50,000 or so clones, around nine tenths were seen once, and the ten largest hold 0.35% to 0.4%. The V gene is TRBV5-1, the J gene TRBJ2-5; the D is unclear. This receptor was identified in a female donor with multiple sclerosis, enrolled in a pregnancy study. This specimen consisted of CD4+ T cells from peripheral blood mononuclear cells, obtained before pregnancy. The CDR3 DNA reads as TGCGCCAGCAGCTTGGCCACTTCCTCCCAATGGGAGACCCAGTACTTC. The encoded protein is CASSLATSSQWETQYF.